The 12 T cell receptor beta chains presented below share a single source sample, sequenced in a study of T cells after yellow fever vaccination. TCRdb ran MiXCR on the 5' RACE reads and lists one entry per CDR3 protein. The profile shows approximately 580,000 distinct CDR3 sequences, approximately 16% of them singletons. The sample consisted of PBMCs, taken more than 4 days after the first yellow fever vaccination. Receptors were obtained from a man in his late teens or twenties who received the YFV17D yellow fever vaccine.

The V gene is TRBV7-2, the J gene TRBJ1-5; 7 bases line up with TRBD1. V lost 6 bases, J lost 7 bases, and 6 bases stayed unmatched. CDR1 is SGHTA and CDR2 is FQGNSA in the germline V gene. The CDR3 runs 13 residues. CDR3 nucleotide sequence: TGTGCCAGCAGTTACCAGGGGGTGCAGCCCCAGCATTTT. It translates to CASSYQGVQPQHF.

This chain links TRBV12-3 or TRBV12-4 with TRBJ2-7; 9 bases fit TRBD2. V dropped 7 bases and J dropped 6; count of bases not matched to a gene: 10. CDR3 size: 14 residues. In DNA, the CDR3 is TGTGCCAGCAACAGCGGGGGGTCGTCGGGCGAGCAGTACTTC. Amino acids: CASNSGGSSGEQYF.

The chain recombines TRBV3-1 with TRBJ1-3; weak D call: TRBD1 (5 bases). From germline, CDR1 is LGHDT and CDR2 YNNKEL (reference sequence). The V end was cut by 0 bases, the J end by 2 bases, with 14 bases between. The CDR3 runs to 17 residues. This CDR3 is CASSQETRGTAGNTIYF. The CDR3 nucleotides are TGTGCCAGCAGCCAAGAAACGCGGGGGACCGCTGGAAACACCATATATTTT. Together with reference TRBV3-1 and TRBJ1-3, the CDR3 gives the full variable domain: DTAVSQTPKYLVTQMGNDKSIKCEQNLGHDTMYWYKQDSKKFLKIMFSYNNKELIINETVPNRFSPKSPDKAHLNLHINSLELGDSAVYFCASSQETRGTAGNTIYFGEGSWLTVV.

This clonotype was detected only a few times. The chain has TRBV7-9 and TRBJ2-7, with D unresolved. The CDR3 spans 13 residues. V shed 5 bases and J shed 5 bases, with 13 bases lying between them. Germline V CDR1 and CDR2: SEHNR, FQNEAQ (reference sequence). CDR3 nucleotide sequence: TGTGCCAGCAGCCCTCCCTTGACGAACGAGCAGTACGTC. Residues: CASSPPLTNEQYV.

The V and J genes are TRBV10-2 and TRBJ2-7; D not certain. The CDR3 loop spans 15 amino acids. CDR1 is WSHSY, CDR2 SAAADI, per germline. V was shortened by 5 bases and J by 1 base, with 15 bases between the two germline ends. The CDR3 coding sequence is TGCGCCAGCAGTCCCGTGGAAACGCCTTCCTACGAGCAGTACTTC. It codes for CASSPVETPSYEQYF.

The V and J genes are TRBV20-1 and TRBJ2-1, with 9 bases lining up with TRBD2. V shed 2 bases, J shed 0 bases, and the junction held 5 bases outside the gene matches. This CDR3 is 16 amino acids long. Germline values: CDR1 DFQATT, CDR2 SNEGSKA (reference sequence). CDR3: CSARLLAGNSYNEQFF. CDR3 DNA sequence: TGCAGTGCTAGACTTCTAGCGGGGAACTCCTACAATGAGCAGTTCTTC.

This clonotype was counted a few times. This sequence joins TRBV6-2 or TRBV6-3 and TRBJ2-7, with 8 positions matching TRBD2. Germline V gene data show CDR1 as MNHEY and CDR2 as SVGEGT. CDR3 length: 17 amino acids. The junction had 18 bases not matched to a gene; V was cut back by 4 bases and J by 7 bases. CDR3 bases: TGTGCCAGCAGTTTCGCCTCGAGCGGGGAGACGGGAGGGGAGCAGTACGTC. It is translated as CASSFASSGETGGEQYV.

This clonotype was counted a few times. V and J are TRBV4-1 and TRBJ1-1; D might be TRBD1 (6 bases). CDR1 is MGHRA and CDR2 is YSYEKL in the germline V gene. CDR3 length: 15 residues. Trimming removed 3 bases from V and 1 base from J, with 12 bases in between. CDR3 protein: CASSHGGRGNTEAFF. Here the CDR3 DNA reads TGCGCCAGCAGCCACGGAGGCAGGGGGAACACTGAAGCTTTCTTT.

The chain recombines TRBV15 with TRBJ1-3; 7 nucleotides align to TRBD1. The CDR3 runs 16 residues. Germline CDR1 and CDR2: LNHNV and YYDKDF (reference sequence). Losses at the gene ends were 6 bases for V and 0 bases for J; bases not matched to a gene: 8. The CDR3 nucleotides read TGTGCCACCAGACAGGGGCCCTCACCCTCTGGAAACACCATATATTTT. Its translation: CATRQGPSPSGNTIYF. The full variable domain, its missing parts supplied by reference TRBV15 and TRBJ1-3, is DAMVIQNPRYQVTQFGKPVTLSCSQTLNHNVMYWYQQKSSQAPKLLFHYYDKDFNNEADTPDNFQSRRPNTSFCFLDIRSPGLGDTAMYLCATRQGPSPSGNTIYFGEGSWLTVV.

The chain is built from TRBV7-2 and TRBJ2-3, with 9 bases that match TRBD2. The CDR3 has 14 residues. The V gene's germline CDR1 is SGHTA and CDR2 FQGNSA. The V and J ends lost 6 bases and 6 bases, in that order; junction bases with no gene match: 7. Here the CDR3 DNA reads TGTGCCAGCAGACTAGCGGGTGTCGCGGATACGCAGTATTTT. This encodes CASRLAGVADTQYF.

V usage is TRBV24-1 and J usage is TRBJ2-3; 11 bases line up with TRBD1. With V trimmed by 5 bases and J by 6 bases, 6 bases remained unmatched. The CDR3 extends over 15 amino acids. Germline V gives CDR1 KGHDR, CDR2 SFDVKD. CDR3 sequence (DNA): TGTGCCACCAGTGCCTTGGACAGGGGGCGTGATACGCAGTATTTT. This sequence encodes CATSALDRGRDTQYF.

The CDR3 is CASSLELQGTEAFF. The CDR3 DNA reads as TGCGCCAGCAGCTTGGAACTGCAGGGCACTGAAGCTTTCTTT. The chain is built from TRBV5-1 and TRBJ1-1; D is perhaps TRBD1 (5 bases). The ends were cut back, 0 bases at V and 4 bases at J, with 10 bases in the middle. This CDR3 region has 14 residues. Per the germline V gene, CDR1 is SGHRS and CDR2 is YFSETQ.